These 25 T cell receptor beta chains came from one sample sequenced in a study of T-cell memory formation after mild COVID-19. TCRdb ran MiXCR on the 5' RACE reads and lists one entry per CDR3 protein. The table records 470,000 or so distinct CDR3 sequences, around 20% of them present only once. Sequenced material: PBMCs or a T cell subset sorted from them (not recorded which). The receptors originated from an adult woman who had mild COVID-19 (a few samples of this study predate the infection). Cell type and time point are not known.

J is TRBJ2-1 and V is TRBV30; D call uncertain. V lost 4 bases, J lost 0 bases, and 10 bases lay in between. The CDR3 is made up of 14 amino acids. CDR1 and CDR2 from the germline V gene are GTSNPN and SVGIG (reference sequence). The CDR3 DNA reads TGTGCCTGGAATCTGGGATACTCCTACAATGAGCAGTTCTTC. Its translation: CAWNLGYSYNEQFF.

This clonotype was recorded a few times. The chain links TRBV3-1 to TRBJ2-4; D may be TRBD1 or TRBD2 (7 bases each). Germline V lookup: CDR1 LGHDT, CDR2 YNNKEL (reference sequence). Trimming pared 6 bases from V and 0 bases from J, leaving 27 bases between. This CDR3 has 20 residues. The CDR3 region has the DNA TGTGCCAGCAGGCGGGGGACAGTGGAGACCTTGAGGGTAGCCAAAAACATTCAGTACTTC. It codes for CASRRGTVETLRVAKNIQYF.

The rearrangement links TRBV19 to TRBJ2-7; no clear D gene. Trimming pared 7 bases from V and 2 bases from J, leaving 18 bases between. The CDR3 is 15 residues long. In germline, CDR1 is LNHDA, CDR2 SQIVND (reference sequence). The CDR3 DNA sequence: TGTGCCAGTAAGGACGGCGGAGCCGCCACCTACGAGCAGTACTTC. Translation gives CASKDGGAATYEQYF. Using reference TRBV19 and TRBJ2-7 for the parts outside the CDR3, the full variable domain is DGGITQSPKYLFRKEGQNVTLSCEQNLNHDAMYWYRQDPGQGLRLIYYSQIVNDFQKGDIAEGYSVSREKKESFPLTVTSAQKNPTAFYLCASKDGGAATYEQYFGPGTRLTVT.

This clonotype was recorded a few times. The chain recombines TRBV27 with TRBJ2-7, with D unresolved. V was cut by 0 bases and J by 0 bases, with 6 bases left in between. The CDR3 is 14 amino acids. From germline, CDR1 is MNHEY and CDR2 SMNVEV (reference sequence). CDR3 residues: CASSLSGYSYEQYF. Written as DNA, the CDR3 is TGTGCCAGCAGTTTATCGGGTTACTCCTACGAGCAGTACTTC.

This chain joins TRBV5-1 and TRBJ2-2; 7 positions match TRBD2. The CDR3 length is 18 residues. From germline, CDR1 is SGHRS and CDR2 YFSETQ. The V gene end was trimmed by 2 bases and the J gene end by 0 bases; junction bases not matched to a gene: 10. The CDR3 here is CASSFGLAGVPNTGELFF. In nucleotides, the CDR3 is TGCGCCAGCAGCTTTGGTCTGGCGGGAGTCCCGAACACCGGGGAGCTGTTTTTT.

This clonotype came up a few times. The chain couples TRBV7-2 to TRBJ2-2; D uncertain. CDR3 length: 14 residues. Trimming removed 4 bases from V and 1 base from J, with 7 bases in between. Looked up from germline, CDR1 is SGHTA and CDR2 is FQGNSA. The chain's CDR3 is CASSYSRNTGELFF. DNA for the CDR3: TGTGCCAGCAGCTATTCCCGGAACACCGGGGAGCTGTTTTTT.

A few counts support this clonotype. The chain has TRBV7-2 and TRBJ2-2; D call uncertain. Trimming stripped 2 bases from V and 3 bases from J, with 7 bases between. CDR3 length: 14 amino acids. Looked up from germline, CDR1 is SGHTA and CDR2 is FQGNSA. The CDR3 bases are TGTGCCAGCAGCTTATGGTCTTACACCGGGGAGCTGTTTTTT. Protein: CASSLWSYTGELFF.

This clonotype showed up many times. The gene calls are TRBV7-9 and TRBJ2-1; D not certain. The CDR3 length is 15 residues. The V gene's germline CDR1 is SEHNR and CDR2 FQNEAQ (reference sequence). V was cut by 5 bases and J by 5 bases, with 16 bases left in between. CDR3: CASSPVMGGDNEQFF. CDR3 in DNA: TGTGCCAGCAGCCCGGTGATGGGCGGCGACAATGAGCAGTTCTTC.

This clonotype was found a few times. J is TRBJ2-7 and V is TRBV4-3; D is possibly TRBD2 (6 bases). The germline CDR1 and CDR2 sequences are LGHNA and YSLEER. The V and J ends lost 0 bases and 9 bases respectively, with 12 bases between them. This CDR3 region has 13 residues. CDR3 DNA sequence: TGCGCCAGCAGCCAAGATCCCGTCGGGGGGCAGTACTTC. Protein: CASSQDPVGGQYF.

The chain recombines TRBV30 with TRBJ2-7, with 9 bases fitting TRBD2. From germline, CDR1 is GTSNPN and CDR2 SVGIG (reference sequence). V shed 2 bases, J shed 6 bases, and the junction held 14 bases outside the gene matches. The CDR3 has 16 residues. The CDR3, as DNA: TGTGCCTGGAGTCAAACTCACGGAGGAGCGGGAGGCGAGCAGTACTTC. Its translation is CAWSQTHGGAGGEQYF.

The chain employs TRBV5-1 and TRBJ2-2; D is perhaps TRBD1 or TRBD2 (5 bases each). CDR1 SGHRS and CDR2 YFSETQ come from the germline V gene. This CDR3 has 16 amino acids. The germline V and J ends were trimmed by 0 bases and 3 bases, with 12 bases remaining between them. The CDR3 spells CASSLDRRLYTGELFF. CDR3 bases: TGCGCCAGCAGCTTGGACAGGAGGCTATACACCGGGGAGCTGTTTTTT.

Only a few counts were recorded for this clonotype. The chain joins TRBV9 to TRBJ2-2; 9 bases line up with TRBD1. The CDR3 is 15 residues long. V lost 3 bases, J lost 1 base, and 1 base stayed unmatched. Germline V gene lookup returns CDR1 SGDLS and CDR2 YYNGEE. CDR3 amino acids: CASSGGQGNTGELFF. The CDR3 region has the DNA TGTGCCAGCAGCGGGGGACAGGGGAACACCGGGGAGCTGTTTTTT.

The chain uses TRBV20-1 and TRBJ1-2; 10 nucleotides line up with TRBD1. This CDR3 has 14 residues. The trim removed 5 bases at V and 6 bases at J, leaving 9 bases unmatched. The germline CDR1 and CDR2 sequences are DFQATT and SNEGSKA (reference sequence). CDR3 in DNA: TGCAGTGCTCACCCGGGACAGGGGTTACATGGCTACACCTTC. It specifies CSAHPGQGLHGYTF.

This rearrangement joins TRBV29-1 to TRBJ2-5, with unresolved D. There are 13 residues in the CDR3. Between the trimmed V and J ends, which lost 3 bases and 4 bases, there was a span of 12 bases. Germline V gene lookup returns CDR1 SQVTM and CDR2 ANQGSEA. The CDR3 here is CSVEKALGETQYF. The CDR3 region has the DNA TGCAGCGTTGAGAAAGCGTTAGGAGAGACCCAGTACTTC.

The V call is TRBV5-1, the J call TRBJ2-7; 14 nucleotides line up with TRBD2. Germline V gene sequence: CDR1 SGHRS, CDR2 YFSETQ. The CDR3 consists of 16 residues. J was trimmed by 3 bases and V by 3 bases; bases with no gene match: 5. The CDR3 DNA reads TGCGCCAGCAGCTCAGGGACTAGCGGGAGTTTCTACGAGCAGTACTTC. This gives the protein CASSSGTSGSFYEQYF. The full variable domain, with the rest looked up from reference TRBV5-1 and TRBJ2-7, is KAGVTQTPRYLIKTRGQQVTLSCSPISGHRSVSWYQQTPGQGLQFLFEYFSETQRNKGNFPGRFSGRQFSNSRSEMNVSTLELGDSALYLCASSSGTSGSFYEQYFGPGTRLTVT.

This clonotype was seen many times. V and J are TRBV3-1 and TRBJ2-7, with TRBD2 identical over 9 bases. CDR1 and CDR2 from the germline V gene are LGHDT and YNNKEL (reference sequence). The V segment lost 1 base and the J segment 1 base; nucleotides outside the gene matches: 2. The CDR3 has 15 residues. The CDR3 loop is CASSQASGVSYEQYF. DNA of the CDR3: TGTGCCAGCAGCCAAGCTAGCGGGGTATCCTACGAGCAGTACTTC.

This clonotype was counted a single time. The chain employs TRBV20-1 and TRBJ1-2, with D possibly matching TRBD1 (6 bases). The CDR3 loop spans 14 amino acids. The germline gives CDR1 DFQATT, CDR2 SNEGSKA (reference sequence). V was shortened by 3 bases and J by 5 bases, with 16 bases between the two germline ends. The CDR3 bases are TGCAGTGCTAGTAACAGGGTGGAGGGTTATGGCTACACCTTC. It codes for CSASNRVEGYGYTF.

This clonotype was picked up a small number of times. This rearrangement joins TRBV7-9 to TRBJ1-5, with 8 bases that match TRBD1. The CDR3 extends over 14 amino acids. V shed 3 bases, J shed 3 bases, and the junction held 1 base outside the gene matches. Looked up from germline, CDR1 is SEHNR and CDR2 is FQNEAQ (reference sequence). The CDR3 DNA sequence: TGTGCCAGCAGCTTGGGACAGGCCAATCAGCCCCAGCATTTT. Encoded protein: CASSLGQANQPQHF.

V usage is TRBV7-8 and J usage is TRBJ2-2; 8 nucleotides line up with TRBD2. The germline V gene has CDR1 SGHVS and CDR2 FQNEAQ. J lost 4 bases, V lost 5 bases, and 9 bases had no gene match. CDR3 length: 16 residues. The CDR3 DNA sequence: TGTGCCAGCAGCCAGAGGCGGGGGGAAACCACCGGGGAGCTGTTTTTT. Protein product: CASSQRRGETTGELFF.

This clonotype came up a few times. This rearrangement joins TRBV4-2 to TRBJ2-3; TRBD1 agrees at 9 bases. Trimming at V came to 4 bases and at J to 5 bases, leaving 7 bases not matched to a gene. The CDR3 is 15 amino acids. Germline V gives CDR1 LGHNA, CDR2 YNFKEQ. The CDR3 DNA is TGTGCCAGCAGCCGTGGACAGGGGCAGGGAGATACGCAGTATTTT. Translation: CASSRGQGQGDTQYF.

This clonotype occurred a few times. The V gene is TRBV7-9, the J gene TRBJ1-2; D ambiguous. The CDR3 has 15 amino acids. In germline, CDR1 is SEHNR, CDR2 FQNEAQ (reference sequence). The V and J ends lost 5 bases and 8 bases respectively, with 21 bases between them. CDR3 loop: CASSPQSGPVLGYTF. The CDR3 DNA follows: TGTGCCAGCAGCCCGCAGTCCGGTCCGGTTTTGGGCTACACCTTC.

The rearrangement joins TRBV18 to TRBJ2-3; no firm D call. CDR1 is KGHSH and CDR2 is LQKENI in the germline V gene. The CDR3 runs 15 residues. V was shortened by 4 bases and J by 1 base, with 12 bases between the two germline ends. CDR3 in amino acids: CASSLDQVGTDTQYF. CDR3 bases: TGTGCCAGCTCACTCGACCAGGTGGGCACAGATACGCAGTATTTT. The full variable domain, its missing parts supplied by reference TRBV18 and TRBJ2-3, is NAGVMQNPRHLVRRRGQEARLRCSPMKGHSHVYWYRQLPEEGLKFMVYLQKENIIDESGMPKERFSAEFPKEGPSILRIQQVVRGDSAAYFCASSLDQVGTDTQYFGPGTRLTVL.

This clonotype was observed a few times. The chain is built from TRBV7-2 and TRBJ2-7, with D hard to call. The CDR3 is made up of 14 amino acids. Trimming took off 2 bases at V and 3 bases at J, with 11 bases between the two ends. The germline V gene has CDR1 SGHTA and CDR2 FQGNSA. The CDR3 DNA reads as TGTGCCAGCAGCTTATCGCCCGGAAACTACGAGCAGTACTTC. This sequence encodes CASSLSPGNYEQYF.

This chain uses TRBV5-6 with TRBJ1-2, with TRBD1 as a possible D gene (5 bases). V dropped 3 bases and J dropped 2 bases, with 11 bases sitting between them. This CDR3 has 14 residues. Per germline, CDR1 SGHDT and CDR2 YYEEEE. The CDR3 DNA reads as TGTGCCAGCAGCTCGGGGCGTCGAAACTATGGCTACACCTTC. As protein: CASSSGRRNYGYTF.

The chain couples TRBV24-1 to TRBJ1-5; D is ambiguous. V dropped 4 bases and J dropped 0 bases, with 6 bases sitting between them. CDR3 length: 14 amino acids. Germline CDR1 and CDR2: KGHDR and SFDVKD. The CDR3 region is CATSDLNSNQPQHF. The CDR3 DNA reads TGTGCCACCAGTGACTTAAATAGCAATCAGCCCCAGCATTTT.